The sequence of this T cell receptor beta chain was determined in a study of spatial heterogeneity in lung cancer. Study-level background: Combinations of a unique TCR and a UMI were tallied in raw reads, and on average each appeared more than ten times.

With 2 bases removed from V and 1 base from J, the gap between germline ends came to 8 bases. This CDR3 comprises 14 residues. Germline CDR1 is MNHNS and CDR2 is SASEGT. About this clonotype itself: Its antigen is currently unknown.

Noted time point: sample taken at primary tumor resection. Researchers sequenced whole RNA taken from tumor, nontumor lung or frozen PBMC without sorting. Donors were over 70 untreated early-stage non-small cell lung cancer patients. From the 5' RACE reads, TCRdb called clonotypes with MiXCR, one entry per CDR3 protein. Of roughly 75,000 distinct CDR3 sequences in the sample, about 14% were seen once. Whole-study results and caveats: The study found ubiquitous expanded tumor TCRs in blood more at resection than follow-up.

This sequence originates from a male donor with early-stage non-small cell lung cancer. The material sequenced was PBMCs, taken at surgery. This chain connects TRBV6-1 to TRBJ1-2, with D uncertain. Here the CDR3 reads CASSETVRNYGYTF. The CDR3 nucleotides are TGTGCCAGCAGTGAAACAGTTCGTAACTATGGCTACACCTTC.